The entry that follows covers one TCR beta chain sequence. Its antigen remains unknown. The data derive from a study of radiation and T cells in renal cell carcinoma. General observations from the study: Without pretreatment biopsies, baseline tumor clonotype presence was undetermined.

The CDR3 length is 13 residues. From germline, CDR1 is MDHEN and CDR2 SYDVKM. With 10 bases clipped from V and 2 bases from J, the junction kept 6 bases outside the gene matches. Measured with immunoSEQ multiplex PCR; TCRdb has only the in-frame clones, and not every one. The sample records some 130,000 clones, 88% being singletons. The time point denotes: blood 2 weeks post-SBRT. Treatment defined: 15 Gy SBRT to primary tumor, nephrectomy 4 weeks later. Specimen: blood, collected from a patient whose treatment included radiotherapy and nephrectomy. The chain carries TRBV28 and TRBJ1-2, with TRBD1 identical over 8 bases. This TCR came from a woman in her 70s with renal cell carcinoma. The CDR3 DNA reads as TGTGCCATTCGGACAGGGAGCAACTATGGCTACACCTTC. Translated, it gives CAIRTGSNYGYTF.